This T cell receptor beta chain originates from a study of immune heterogeneity within non-small cell lung tumors. Study-wide findings and caveats: Largely distinct from one individual patient to the next were the high-frequency T-cell receptor beta clonotypes.

A first 10-cycle multiplex round used 32 V-gene and 13 J-gene primers on TCR beta CDR3. TCRdb itself ran the multiplex PCR reads through MiXCR, one entry per CDR3 protein. The sample contains 20,000 to 25,000 distinct CDR3 sequences, over 25% of which appear only once. This clonotype was seen a few times. Antigen: not known. Template was bulk tumor genomic DNA, approximately 560 ng per sample. Surgical sampling yielded several biopsies per primary tumor (spaced far apart). Samples came from untreated patients having curative surgery for newly diagnosed non-small cell lung cancer. Trimming left V 0 bases short and J 5 bases short, with 13 bases between. The CDR3 runs 14 residues. Germline CDR1 is DFQATT and CDR2 is SNEGSKA (reference sequence).

This sequence was found in a man aged 35 to 55 with non-small cell lung cancer. The sequencing input was lung tumor tissue. The chain combines TRBV20-1 with TRBJ1-1, with unresolved D. CDR3 sequence (DNA): TGCAGTGCTAGAGATCCTAGCGGGCAAACTGAAGCTTTCTTT. Translating gives CSARDPSGQTEAFF.